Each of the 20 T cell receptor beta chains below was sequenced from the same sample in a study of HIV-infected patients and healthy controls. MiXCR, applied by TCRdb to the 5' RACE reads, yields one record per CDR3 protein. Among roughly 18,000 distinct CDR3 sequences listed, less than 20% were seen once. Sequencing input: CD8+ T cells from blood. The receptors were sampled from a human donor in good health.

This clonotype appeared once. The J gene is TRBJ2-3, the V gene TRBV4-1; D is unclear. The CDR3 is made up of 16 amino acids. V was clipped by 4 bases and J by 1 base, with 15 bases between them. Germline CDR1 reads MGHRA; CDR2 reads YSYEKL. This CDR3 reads CASSLLEDGGTDTQYF. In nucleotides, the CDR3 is TGCGCCAGCAGCCTCCTAGAGGACGGAGGCACAGATACGCAGTATTTT.

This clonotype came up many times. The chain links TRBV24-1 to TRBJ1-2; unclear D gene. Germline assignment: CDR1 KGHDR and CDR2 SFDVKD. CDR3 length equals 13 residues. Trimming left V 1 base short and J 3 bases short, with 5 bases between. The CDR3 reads CATSDFDYYGYTF. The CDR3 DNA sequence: TGTGCCACCAGTGATTTTGACTACTATGGCTACACCTTC.

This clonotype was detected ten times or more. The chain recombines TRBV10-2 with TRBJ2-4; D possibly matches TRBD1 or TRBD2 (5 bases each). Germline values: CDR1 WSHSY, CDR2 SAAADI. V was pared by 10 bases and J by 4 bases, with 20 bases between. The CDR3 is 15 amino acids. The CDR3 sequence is CATRDLQGVKNIQYF. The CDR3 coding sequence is TGCGCCACCAGGGACCTCCAAGGGGTTAAAAACATTCAGTACTTC.

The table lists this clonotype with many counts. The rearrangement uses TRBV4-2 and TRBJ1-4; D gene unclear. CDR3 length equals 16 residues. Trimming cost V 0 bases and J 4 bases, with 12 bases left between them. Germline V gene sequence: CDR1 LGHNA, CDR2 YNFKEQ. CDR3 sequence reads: CASSQDEHGFNEKLFF. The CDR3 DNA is TGTGCCAGCAGCCAAGATGAGCACGGATTTAATGAAAAACTGTTTTTT.

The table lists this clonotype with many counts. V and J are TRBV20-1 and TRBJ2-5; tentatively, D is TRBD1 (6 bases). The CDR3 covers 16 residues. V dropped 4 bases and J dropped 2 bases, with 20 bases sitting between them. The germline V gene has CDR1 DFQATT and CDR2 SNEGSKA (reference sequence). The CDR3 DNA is TGCAGTGCTACAATAACCCGGGACACTGCTCAAGAGACCCAGTACTTC. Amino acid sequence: CSATITRDTAQETQYF.

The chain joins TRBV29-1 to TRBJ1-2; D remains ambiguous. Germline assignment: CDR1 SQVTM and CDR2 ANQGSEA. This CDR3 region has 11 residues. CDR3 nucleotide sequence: TGCAGTCATTACCTCCTTGGGGGCTACACCTTC. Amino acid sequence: CSHYLLGGYTF.

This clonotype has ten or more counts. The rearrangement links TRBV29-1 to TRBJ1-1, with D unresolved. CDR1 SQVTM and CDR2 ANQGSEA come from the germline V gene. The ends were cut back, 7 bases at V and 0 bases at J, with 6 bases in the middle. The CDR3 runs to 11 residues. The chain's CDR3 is CSAAVNTEAFF. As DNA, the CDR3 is TGCAGCGCCGCGGTGAACACTGAAGCTTTCTTT. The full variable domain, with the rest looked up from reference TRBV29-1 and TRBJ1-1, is SAVISQKPSRDICQRGTSLTIQCQVDSQVTMMFWYRQQPGQSLTLIATANQGSEATYESGFVIDKFPISRPNLTFSTLTVSNMSPEDSSIYLCSAAVNTEAFFGQGTRLTVV.

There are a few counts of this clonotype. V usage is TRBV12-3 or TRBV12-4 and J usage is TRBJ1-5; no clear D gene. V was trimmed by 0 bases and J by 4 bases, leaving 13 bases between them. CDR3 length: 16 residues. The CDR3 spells CASSLATAGGNQPQHF. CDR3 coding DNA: TGTGCCAGCAGTTTAGCTACAGCTGGCGGTAATCAGCCCCAGCATTTT.

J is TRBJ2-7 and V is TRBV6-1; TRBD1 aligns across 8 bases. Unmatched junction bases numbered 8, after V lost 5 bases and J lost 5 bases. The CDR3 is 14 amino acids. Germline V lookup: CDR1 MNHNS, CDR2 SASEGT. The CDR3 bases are TGTGCCAGCAGTAAGCCGCAGGGGGCGGACGAGCAGTACTTC. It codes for CASSKPQGADEQYF.

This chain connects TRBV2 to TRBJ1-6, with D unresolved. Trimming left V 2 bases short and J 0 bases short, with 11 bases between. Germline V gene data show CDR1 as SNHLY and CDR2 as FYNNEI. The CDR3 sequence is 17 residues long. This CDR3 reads CASSEWGVSSYNSPLHF. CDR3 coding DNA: TGTGCCAGCAGTGAATGGGGAGTGAGCTCCTATAATTCACCCCTCCACTTT.

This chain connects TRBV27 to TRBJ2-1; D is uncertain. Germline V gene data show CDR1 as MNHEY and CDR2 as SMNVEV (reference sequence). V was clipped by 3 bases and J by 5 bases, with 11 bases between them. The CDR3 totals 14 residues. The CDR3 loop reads CASSFPELNNEQFF. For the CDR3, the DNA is TGTGCCAGCAGTTTCCCAGAGCTGAACAATGAGCAGTTCTTC.

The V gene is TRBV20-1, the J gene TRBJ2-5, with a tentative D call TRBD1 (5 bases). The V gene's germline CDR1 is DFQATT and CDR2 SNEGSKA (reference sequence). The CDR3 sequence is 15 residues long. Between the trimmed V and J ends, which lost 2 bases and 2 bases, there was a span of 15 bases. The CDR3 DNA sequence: TGCAGTGCTAGAACAGACAGTTACCCACAAGAGACCCAGTACTTC. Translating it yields CSARTDSYPQETQYF.

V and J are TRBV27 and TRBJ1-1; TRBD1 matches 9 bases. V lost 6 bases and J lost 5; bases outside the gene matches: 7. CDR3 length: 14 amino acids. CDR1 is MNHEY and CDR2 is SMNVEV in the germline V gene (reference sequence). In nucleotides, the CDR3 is TGTGCCAGCAGAATGACAGGGGGGGGGACTGAAGCTTTCTTT. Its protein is CASRMTGGGTEAFF.

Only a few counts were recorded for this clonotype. The CDR3 DNA is TGTGCCAGCAGCAAAGAAGGCGGCCCCATGAACACTGAAGCTTTCTTT. Its translation is CASSKEGGPMNTEAFF. The chain has TRBV21-1 and TRBJ1-1; TRBD1 is taken as the D call from the table, unchecked against the DNA. TRBV21-1 is recorded as a pseudogene. This CDR3 comprises 16 residues.

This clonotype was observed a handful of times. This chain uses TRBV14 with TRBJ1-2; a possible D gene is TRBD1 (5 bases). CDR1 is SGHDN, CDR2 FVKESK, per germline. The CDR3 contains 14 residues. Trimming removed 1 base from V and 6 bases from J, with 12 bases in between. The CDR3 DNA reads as TGTGCCAGCAGCCAAGTCCACAGGTCCGATGGCTACACCTTC. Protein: CASSQVHRSDGYTF.

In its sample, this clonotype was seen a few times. CDR3 nucleotides: TGTGCCAGCAGCCCGGACACTAGCAATCAGCCCCAGCATTTT. Translating it yields CASSPDTSNQPQHF. This chain uses TRBV7-9 with TRBJ1-5, with D tentatively TRBD1 (5 bases). Germline CDR1 reads SEHNR; CDR2 reads FQNEAQ (reference sequence). V was trimmed by 5 bases and J by 0 bases, leaving 8 bases between them. This CDR3 is 14 amino acids long.

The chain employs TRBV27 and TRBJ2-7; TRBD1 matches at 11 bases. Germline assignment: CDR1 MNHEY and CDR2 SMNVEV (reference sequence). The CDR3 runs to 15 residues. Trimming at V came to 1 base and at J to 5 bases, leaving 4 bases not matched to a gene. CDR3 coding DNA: TGTGCCAGCAGTTTATTTTCGGACAGGGGGCACGAGCAGTACTTC. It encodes CASSLFSDRGHEQYF.

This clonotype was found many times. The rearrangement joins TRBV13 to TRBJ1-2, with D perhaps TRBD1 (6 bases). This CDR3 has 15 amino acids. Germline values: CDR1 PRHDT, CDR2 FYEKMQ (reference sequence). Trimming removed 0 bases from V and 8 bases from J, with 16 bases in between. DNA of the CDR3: TGTGCCAGCAGCTTAGGCTCGACAGGATCGGAAGGCTACACCTTC. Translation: CASSLGSTGSEGYTF.

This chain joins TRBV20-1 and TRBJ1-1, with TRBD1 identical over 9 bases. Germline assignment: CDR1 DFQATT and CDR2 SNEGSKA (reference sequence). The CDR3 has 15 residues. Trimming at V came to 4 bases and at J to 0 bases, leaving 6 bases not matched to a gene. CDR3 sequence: CSATDRGGMNTEAFF. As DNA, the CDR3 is TGCAGTGCTACCGACAGGGGGGGAATGAACACTGAAGCTTTCTTT.

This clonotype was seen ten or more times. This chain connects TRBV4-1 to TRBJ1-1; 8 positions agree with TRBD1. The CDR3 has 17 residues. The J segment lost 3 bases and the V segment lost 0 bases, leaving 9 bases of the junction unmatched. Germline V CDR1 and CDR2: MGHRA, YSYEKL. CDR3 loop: CASSQDSWTGLDTEAFF. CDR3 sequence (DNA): TGCGCCAGCAGCCAAGATTCATGGACAGGGCTTGACACTGAAGCTTTCTTT.